A selection of T cell receptor beta chains follows, all from one sample in a study of cytomegalovirus exposure and HLA in healthy donors. The assay was immunoSEQ multiplex PCR, and TCRdb's table has in-frame clones only and misses some. The data contain about 130,000 clones, approximately 80% of them singletons. The sequencing input was PBMCs. The receptors shown here come from a girl aged 2-10 years in good health and CMV-seronegative. Both conserved end residues are part of each CDR3. The D gene is left open where the match is weak. Where a row states a size, it is once, few, many or the class of an expanded clone; other rows omit it.

CDR3 DNA	CDR3 protein	J gene	V gene	D gene	clone size
TGCGCCAGCAGCTTGGTCGGCTACGAGCGGTACTTC	CASSLVGYERYF	TRBJ2-7	TRBV5-1	NA	NA
TGTGCCAGCAAACCTGGGGCTTGGGAAAAACTGTTTTTT	CASKPGAWEKLFF	TRBJ1-4	TRBV28	NA	NA
TGTGCCAGCAGCCAATATTTACAGCTGAACACTGAAGCTTTCTTT	CASSQYLQLNTEAFF	TRBJ1-1	TRBV14	NA	once
TGTGCCAGCAATGGACTGATTACAGATACGCAGTATTTT	CASNGLITDTQYF	TRBJ2-3	TRBV7-2	NA	NA
TGTGCCAGCAGGGGACTAGCGGGGGGGCCGGAGACCCAGTACTTC	CASRGLAGGPETQYF	TRBJ2-5	TRBV6-1	TRBD2	NA
TGTGCCAGCAGCCCCAAAGCGGGAGCGACACAAGAGACCCAGTACTTC	CASSPKAGATQETQYF	TRBJ2-5	TRBV13	TRBD2	NA
TGTGCCTGGAGTCGGGGCAGGGGCGGAGAGCAGTACTTC	CAWSRGRGGEQYF	TRBJ2-5	TRBV30	NA	NA
TGTGCCATCAGTCATGGACTAGCGGGAACGGGGGGCTCCTACGAGCAGTACTTC	CAISHGLAGTGGSYEQYF	TRBJ2-7	TRBV10-3	TRBD2	NA
TGTGCCAGCAGCTTGGCTGGACAGGGTGAGAACTATGGCTACACCTTC	CASSLAGQGENYGYTF	TRBJ1-2	TRBV5-4	TRBD1	NA
TGTGCCAGCAGTGCGGGACAGACCTATAATCAGCCCCAGCATTTT	CASSAGQTYNQPQHF	TRBJ1-5	TRBV2	TRBD1	NA
TGCGCCAGCAGCCTAGCGGTTGTTGGCACAGATACGCAGTATTTT	CASSLAVVGTDTQYF	TRBJ2-3	TRBV4-3	NA	NA
TGTGCCAGCAGCACCCACAGGGGGAATAGTGAGCAGTTCTTC	CASSTHRGNSEQFF	TRBJ2-1	TRBV11-2	TRBD1	NA
TGTGCCAGCTCACCACCGGAGGGGGCCTATGGCTACACCTTC	CASSPPEGAYGYTF	TRBJ1-2	TRBV18	TRBD1	few
TGTGCCAGCTCCGATACCTGGGAGGTTATGGCCTATAATTCACCCCTCCACTTT	CASSDTWEVMAYNSPLHF	TRBJ1-6	TRBV18	NA	NA
TGTGCCAGCAGTACCCAGGGGGGCCGAAACTCTGGGGCCAACGTCCTGACTTTC	CASSTQGGRNSGANVLTF	TRBJ2-6	TRBV28	NA	NA
TGTGCCAGCAGGGCAGGGATGAACACTGAAGCTTTCTTT	CASRAGMNTEAFF	TRBJ1-1	TRBV6-5	NA	NA
TGTGCCAGTAGTATGTTCTTGGGGCGGAATGAGCAGTTCTTC	CASSMFLGRNEQFF	TRBJ2-1	TRBV19	NA	NA
TGCGCCAGCAGGTTCTTTTCCGGGACTAGCGGAACAGATACGCAGTATTTT	CASRFFSGTSGTDTQYF	TRBJ2-3	TRBV5-1	TRBD2	few
TGTGCCATCAGTCCGGACACCGTGAACACTGAAGCTTTCTTT	CAISPDTVNTEAFF	TRBJ1-1	TRBV10-3	NA	NA
TGTGCCAGCAGCTTTGACAGGGTTTCCAATGAGCAGTTCTTC	CASSFDRVSNEQFF	TRBJ2-1	TRBV7-6	TRBD1	medium-sized
TGTGCCAGCTTCCCAGCGGGGAGGATCGACGAGCAGTACTTC	CASFPAGRIDEQYF	TRBJ2-7	TRBV28	TRBD2	NA
TGTGCCTGGAGTATTGGCGGCTCCTACAATGAGCAGTTCTTC	CAWSIGGSYNEQFF	TRBJ2-1	TRBV30	NA	NA
TGTGCCAGCAGCAAAGAGTCAGGTCACACTGAAGCTTTCTTT	CASSKESGHTEAFF	TRBJ1-1	TRBV21-1	NA	NA
TGCAGCGTTCAAAGCGGGAGGGCTGAGGAGACCCAGTACTTC	CSVQSGRAEETQYF	TRBJ2-5	TRBV29-1	TRBD2	NA
TGCGCCAGCAGCCAAGTGTCGGGTTATGGCTACACCTTC	CASSQVSGYGYTF	TRBJ1-2	TRBV4-3	NA	NA
TGTGCCAGCAGCTTAGGGACACATCCGAACACTGAAGCTTTCTTT	CASSLGTHPNTEAFF	TRBJ1-1	TRBV13	NA	NA
TGCGCCAGCAGCCAAGATTCGGGTTATGTACGTGAAAAACTGTTTTTT	CASSQDSGYVREKLFF	TRBJ1-4	TRBV4-1	NA	NA
TGCGCCAGCAGCCAAGACGGACCCTGGGAGGGAAGTGGCGGGGAGCTGTTTTTT	CASSQDGPWEGSGGELFF	TRBJ2-2	TRBV5-1	TRBD2	NA
TGTGCCAGCAGTCTAAGGCGGCTAGCGGGAGCCTCCTCCTACGAGCAGTACTTC	CASSLRRLAGASSYEQYF	TRBJ2-7	TRBV27	TRBD2	NA
TGTGCCAGCAGCGTAGCAGGGGGATCGTGGGAGACCCAGTACTTC	CASSVAGGSWETQYF	TRBJ2-5	TRBV9	TRBD1	NA
TGTGCCTGGAGCGGACCTTGGGACAGGAGGTACTTC	CAWSGPWDRRYF	TRBJ2-7	TRBV30	TRBD1	NA
TGTGCCAGCAGCGCGACAGGGGGCGAGGTCAGCTATCAGCCCCAGCATTTT	CASSATGGEVSYQPQHF	TRBJ1-5	TRBV5-8	TRBD1	NA
TGTGCCAGCAGCTTGGGGCTAGCGGGGGACAATGAGCAGTTCTTC	CASSLGLAGDNEQFF	TRBJ2-1	TRBV5-6	TRBD2	NA
TGTGCCACCAGCACATTGGGAGCTAACTATGGCTACACCTTC	CATSTLGANYGYTF	TRBJ1-2	TRBV15	NA	NA
TGTGCCTGGGAGCCTGGGGGGTACGAGCAGTACTTC	CAWEPGGYEQYF	TRBJ2-7	TRBV30	NA	NA
TGTGCCAGTAGTATTGACAGCCGCTCCTACAATGAGCAGTTCTTC	CASSIDSRSYNEQFF	TRBJ2-1	TRBV19	NA	NA
TGCACCAGCAGCCAAAATTGGGCTAGCGGGGACAACACCGGGGAGCTGTTTTTT	CTSSQNWASGDNTGELFF	TRBJ2-2	TRBV1	NA	NA
TGTGCCAGCAGCCAAGATTGGGGGGACAGGACCTACGAGCAGTACTTC	CASSQDWGDRTYEQYF	TRBJ2-7	TRBV4-2	TRBD1	NA
TGCGCCAGCAGCCAAGATCCCCGACTAGCGGTTTACAATGAGCAGTTCTTC	CASSQDPRLAVYNEQFF	TRBJ2-1	TRBV4-1	TRBD2	NA
TGTGCCAGCGGTGCGGGCAGGGGAATTTGGGGGGCCAACGTCCTGACTTTC	CASGAGRGIWGANVLTF	TRBJ2-6	TRBV27	NA	NA
TGTGCCAGCAGCCTCCAAGTGGGGCCAGGTCAGCCCCAGCATTTT	CASSLQVGPGQPQHF	TRBJ1-5	TRBV4-2	NA	few